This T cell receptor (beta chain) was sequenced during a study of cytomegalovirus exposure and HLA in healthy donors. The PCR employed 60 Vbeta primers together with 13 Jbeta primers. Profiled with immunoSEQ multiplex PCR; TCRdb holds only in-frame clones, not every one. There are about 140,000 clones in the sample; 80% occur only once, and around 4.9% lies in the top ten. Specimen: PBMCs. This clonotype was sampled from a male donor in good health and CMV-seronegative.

The CDR3 loop reads CASSASGGPYEQYF. As DNA, the CDR3 is TGTGCCAGCAGCGCTAGCGGGGGCCCCTACGAGCAGTACTTC. This chain links TRBV7-2 with TRBJ2-7; 10 bases map to TRBD2. This CDR3 contains 14 residues. V shed 5 bases and J 2 bases; nucleotides not matched to a gene: 3. From germline, CDR1 is SGHTA and CDR2 FQGNSA.